This is a list of T cell receptor beta chains from one sample in a study of T cell repertoires in cytomegalovirus infection. TCRdb recomputed calls from the reads with MiXCR, one row per CDR3 protein. Seen here are some 920,000 distinct CDR3 sequences, 30% to 40% observed once, and the top ten hold 11% to 15%. Their antigen targets remain unknown. The specimen was cultured CD8+ T cells from PBMCs, collected from culture after CMV antigen stimulation. Receptors originate from a human donor in good health (CMV status not recorded). Some clones in this sample may be carry-over from other donors' samples. CDR3s include the opening cysteine and the closing phenylalanine or tryptophan. Fields, in order: D gene, V gene, clone size, J gene, CDR3 DNA, CDR3 protein. A D gene is named only where the DNA matches it firmly. Some rows mark clone size as missing; the rest say once, few, many or name a class of expanded clone.

.,TRBV7-4,.,TRBJ1-6,TGTGCCAGCAGCCAGCTCTCAACGGGACCTTCTAATTCACCCCTCCACTTT,CASSQLSTGPSNSPLHF
TRBD2,TRBV6-1,few,TRBJ2-1,TGTGCCAGCTCCCTTGGACTAGCGGAACCCTACAATGAGCAGTTCTTC,CASSLGLAEPYNEQFF
TRBD2,TRBV29-1,.,TRBJ2-5,TGCAGCGTTGAAGATCGGACTAGCGGAGGGGAGACCCAGTACTTC,CSVEDRTSGGETQYF
TRBD1,TRBV7-8,many,TRBJ2-5,TGTGCCAGCAGCGACGCCGGGACAGGGGGCGCGGGGGAGACCCAGTACTTC,CASSDAGTGGAGETQYF
TRBD2,TRBV15,.,TRBJ2-3,TGTGCCACCAGCAGAGGGGCCGGGGAGGGAGATACGCAGTATTTT,CATSRGAGEGDTQYF
.,TRBV19,.,TRBJ2-5,TGTGCCAGTAGTACCGCGATGGGGGAGACCCAGTACTTC,CASSTAMGETQYF
.,TRBV19,.,TRBJ1-2,TGTGCCAGTAGTCCAGAGGGCTCGACCTATGGCTACACCTTC,CASSPEGSTYGYTF
TRBD1,TRBV4-1,.,TRBJ2-1,TGCGCCAGCAGCCAAGACCGCGACAGGGTAAACAATGAGCAGTTCTTC,CASSQDRDRVNNEQFF
TRBD2,TRBV7-6,many,TRBJ2-1,TGTGCCAGCACCAAGCCCGAGCAGCGGGGCTACAATGAGCAGTTCTTC,CASTKPEQRGYNEQFF
TRBD2,TRBV7-9,few,TRBJ2-5,TGTGCCAGCAGCGACCTAGCGGGGGCCGGTTCCCAGTACTTC,CASSDLAGAGSQYF